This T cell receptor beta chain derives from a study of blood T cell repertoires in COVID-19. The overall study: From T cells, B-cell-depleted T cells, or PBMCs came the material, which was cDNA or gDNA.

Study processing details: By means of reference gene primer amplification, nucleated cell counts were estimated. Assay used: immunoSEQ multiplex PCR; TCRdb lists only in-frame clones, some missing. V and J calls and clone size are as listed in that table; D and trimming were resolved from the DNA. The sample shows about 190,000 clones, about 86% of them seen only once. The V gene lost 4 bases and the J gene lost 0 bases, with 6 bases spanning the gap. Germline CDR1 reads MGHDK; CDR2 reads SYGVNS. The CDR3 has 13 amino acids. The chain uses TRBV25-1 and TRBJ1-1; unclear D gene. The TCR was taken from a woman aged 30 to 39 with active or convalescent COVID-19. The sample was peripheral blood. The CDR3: CASSGDMNTEAFF. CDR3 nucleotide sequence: TGTGCCAGCAGTGGTGACATGAACACTGAAGCTTTCTTT.